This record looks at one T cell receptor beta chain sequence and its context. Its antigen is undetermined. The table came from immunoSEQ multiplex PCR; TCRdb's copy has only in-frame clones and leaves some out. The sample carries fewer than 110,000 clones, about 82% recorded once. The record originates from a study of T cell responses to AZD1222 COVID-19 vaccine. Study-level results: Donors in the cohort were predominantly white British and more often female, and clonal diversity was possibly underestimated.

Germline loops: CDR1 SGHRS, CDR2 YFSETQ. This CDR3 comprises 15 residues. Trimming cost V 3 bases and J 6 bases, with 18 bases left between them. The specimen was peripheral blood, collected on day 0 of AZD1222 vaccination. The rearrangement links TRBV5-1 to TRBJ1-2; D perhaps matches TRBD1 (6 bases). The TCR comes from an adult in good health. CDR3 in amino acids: CASSSVIQGSHGYTF. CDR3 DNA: TGCGCCAGCAGCTCCGTGATTCAGGGGAGCCATGGCTACACCTTC.